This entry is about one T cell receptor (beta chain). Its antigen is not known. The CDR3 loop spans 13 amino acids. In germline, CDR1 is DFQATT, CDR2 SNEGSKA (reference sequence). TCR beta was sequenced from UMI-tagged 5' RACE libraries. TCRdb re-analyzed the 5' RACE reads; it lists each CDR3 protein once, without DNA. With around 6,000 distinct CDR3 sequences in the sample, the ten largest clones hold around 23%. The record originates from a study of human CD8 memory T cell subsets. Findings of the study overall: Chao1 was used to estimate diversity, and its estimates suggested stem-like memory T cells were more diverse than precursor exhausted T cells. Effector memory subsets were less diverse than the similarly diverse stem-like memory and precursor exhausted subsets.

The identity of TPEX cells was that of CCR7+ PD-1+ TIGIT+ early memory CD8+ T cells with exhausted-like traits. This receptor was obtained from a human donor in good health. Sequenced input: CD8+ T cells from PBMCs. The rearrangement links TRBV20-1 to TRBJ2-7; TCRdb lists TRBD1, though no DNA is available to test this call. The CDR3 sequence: CSAPGQGPYEQYF.